Below are 14 T cell receptor beta chains sequenced from a single sample in a study of control samples from healthy donors and cancer patients. Using immunoSEQ multiplex PCR, the repertoire was profiled, and TCRdb retains in-frame clones only, with some absent. The table lists roughly 140,000 clones, approximately 88% of them singletons, with about 4.9% in the top ten. The source material was blood. These receptors were collected from a man aged 25-45 years in good health.

V is TRBV15 and J is TRBJ2-3, with TRBD2 as a possible D gene (5 bases). The germline V gene has CDR1 LNHNV and CDR2 YYDKDF (reference sequence). The CDR3 has 14 residues. V lost 5 bases to trimming and J lost 2 bases, with 11 bases between them. CDR3 DNA sequence: TGTGCCACCAGCTCTACGGGGTACACAGATACGCAGTATTTT. It specifies CATSSTGYTDTQYF.

This clone has a single count. This sequence joins TRBV5-6 and TRBJ1-4; D unresolved. In germline, CDR1 is SGHDT, CDR2 YYEEEE. Trimming removed 0 bases at V and 5 bases at J, with 11 bases between. The CDR3 is 15 residues long. The CDR3 sequence: CASSLVRDVNEKLFF. The DNA for the CDR3 is TGTGCCAGCAGCTTGGTGAGGGATGTAAATGAAAAACTGTTTTTT. The whole variable domain, filled in from reference TRBV5-6 and TRBJ1-4, reads DAGVTQSPTHLIKTRGQQVTLRCSPKSGHDTVSWYQQALGQGPQFIFQYYEEEERQRGNFPDRFSGHQFPNYSSELNVNALLLGDSALYLCASSLVRDVNEKLFFGSGTQLSVL.

There are a few counts of this clone. The chain uses TRBV30 and TRBJ2-2; 8 positions agree with TRBD2. With 5 bases clipped from V and 5 bases from J, the junction kept 10 bases outside the gene matches. Germline values: CDR1 GTSNPN, CDR2 SVGIG (reference sequence). CDR3 size: 15 residues. This CDR3 reads CAWGISGSRTGELFF. CDR3 coding DNA: TGTGCCTGGGGGATAAGCGGGAGTCGAACCGGGGAGCTGTTTTTT.

V gene TRBV6-5 combines with J gene TRBJ1-4; D not certain. The V gene's germline CDR1 is MNHEY and CDR2 SVGAGI. The CDR3 is 13 residues long. V was trimmed by 6 bases and J by 6 bases, leaving 11 bases between them. DNA for the CDR3: TGTGCCAGCAGGCCAGGAGATGATGAAAAACTGTTTTTT. Translated, it gives CASRPGDDEKLFF.

The chain recombines TRBV25-1 with TRBJ2-2, with D hard to call. The V end was cut by 0 bases, the J end by 4 bases, with 3 bases between. The CDR3 covers 13 residues. Germline loops: CDR1 MGHDK, CDR2 SYGVNS. This chain's CDR3 is CASSEYSTGELFF. In DNA form, the CDR3 reads TGTGCCAGCAGTGAATATAGCACCGGGGAGCTGTTTTTT.

CDR3 coding DNA: TGTGCCAGCAGCCAAGTACGCTCTGGGGCCAACGTCCTGACTTTC. Translating it yields CASSQVRSGANVLTF. V is TRBV3-1 (or the pseudogene TRBV3-2) and J is TRBJ2-6, with D uncertain. The CDR3 is made up of 15 amino acids. V was clipped by 1 base and J by 0 bases, with 4 bases between them. Germline V gene data show CDR1 as LGHDT and CDR2 as YNNKEL (reference sequence).

The V gene is TRBV7-6, the J gene TRBJ2-3; 9 bases agree with TRBD2. The trim removed 7 bases at V and 2 bases at J, leaving 7 bases unmatched. The germline V gene has CDR1 SGHVS and CDR2 FNYEAQ. CDR3 length equals 15 residues. The CDR3 spells CASMLREGLTDTQYF. CDR3 nucleotide sequence: TGTGCCAGCATGTTGCGGGAGGGCCTCACAGATACGCAGTATTTT.

The rearrangement joins TRBV27 to TRBJ1-6, with D unresolved. V lost 1 base and J 13 bases, leaving 11 bases between the germline ends. The CDR3 contains 13 residues. Germline CDR1 MNHEY, CDR2 SMNVEV (reference sequence). The CDR3 DNA reads as TGTGCCAGCAGTTTATACCATTCGACCCCCCTCCACTTT. Encoded protein: CASSLYHSTPLHF.

V is TRBV6-1 and J is TRBJ2-1; no clear D. The CDR3 spans 13 residues. Trimming cost V 0 bases and J 9 bases, with 9 bases left between them. The germline V gene encodes CDR1 MNHNS and CDR2 SASEGT. CDR3 residues: CASSEAPWGEQFF. CDR3 DNA: TGTGCCAGCAGTGAAGCTCCCTGGGGTGAGCAGTTCTTC.

The gene calls are TRBV7-2 and TRBJ1-1; 7 nucleotides line up with TRBD1. CDR3 size: 14 residues. Losses at the gene ends were 3 bases for V and 4 bases for J; bases not matched to a gene: 5. The germline V gene encodes CDR1 SGHTA and CDR2 FQGNSA. CDR3 in DNA: TGTGCCAGCAGCTTTAGACAGGGAGGCACTGAAGCTTTCTTT. Residues: CASSFRQGGTEAFF.

This clone was seen just once. The rearrangement uses TRBV6-6 and TRBJ1-6; TRBD1 is a possible D gene (5 bases). V lost 2 bases to trimming and J lost 7 bases, with 12 bases between them. The germline V gene has CDR1 MNHNY and CDR2 SVGAGI (reference sequence). The CDR3 loop spans 15 amino acids. CDR3 residues: CASSYNGASNSPLHF. CDR3 bases: TGTGCCAGCAGTTACAATGGGGCTTCGAATTCACCCCTCCACTTT.

The chain carries TRBV30 and TRBJ1-6; the D is unclear. The CDR3 runs to 14 residues. Per the germline V gene, CDR1 is GTSNPN and CDR2 is SVGIG (reference sequence). Trimming took 1 base from V and 7 from J, leaving 11 bases between them. The CDR3 here is CAWSAGRLNSPLHF. CDR3 nucleotides: TGTGCCTGGAGTGCCGGGCGGCTGAATTCACCCCTCCACTTT.

The genes are TRBV9 and TRBJ2-1, with TRBD2 identical over 11 bases. Unmatched junction bases numbered 2, after V lost 3 bases and J lost 3 bases. CDR1 and CDR2 from the germline V gene are SGDLS and YYNGEE. This CDR3 comprises 15 residues. The CDR3 bases are TGTGCCAGCAGCGCTGGGACTAGCGGCTACAATGAGCAGTTCTTC. Its protein product is CASSAGTSGYNEQFF.

The CDR3 DNA reads as TGTGCCAGTAGTTCCCCAGGGGGCGGAGAGCCCCAGCATTTT. Residues: CASSSPGGGEPQHF. The V gene is TRBV19, the J gene TRBJ1-5; 8 nucleotides line up with TRBD1. The CDR3 has 14 residues. With V trimmed by 5 bases and J by 8 bases, 8 bases remained unmatched. The V gene's germline CDR1 is LNHDA and CDR2 SQIVND (reference sequence).